This entry lists 23 T cell receptor beta chains sequenced from one sample in a study of blood T cell repertoires in COVID-19. Clones were read by immunoSEQ multiplex PCR, and TCRdb kept only the in-frame ones, dropping some. The profile shows about 150,000 clones, 80% of them singletons. The sample was peripheral blood. These receptors came from a woman aged 45-60 years with acute or convalescent COVID-19.

The CDR3 DNA is TGCGCCAGCAGCTTGGACTATACGCCTCCGACAGATACGCAGTATTTT. This translates into CASSLDYTPPTDTQYF. The chain is built from TRBV5-1 and TRBJ2-3, with D hard to call. Germline-derived CDR1 and CDR2 are SGHRS and YFSETQ. CDR3 size: 16 residues. V lost 0 bases to trimming and J lost 3 bases, with 14 bases between them.

The CDR3 region is CASSLGANPSGEKLFF. CDR3 bases: TGTGCCAGCAGCTTAGGGGCCAATCCGTCAGGTGAAAAACTGTTTTTT. The V gene is TRBV11-2, the J gene TRBJ1-4, with D unresolved. Trimming removed 1 base at V and 7 bases at J, with 16 bases between. This CDR3 has 16 amino acids. Germline V gives CDR1 SGHAT, CDR2 FQNNGV.

In nucleotides, the CDR3 is TGTGCCAGCAGTTGGGACAACTCTGGAAACACCATATATTTT. Its protein product is CASSWDNSGNTIYF. V is TRBV6-6 and J is TRBJ1-3; tentative D call: TRBD1 (6 bases). V shed 4 bases and J shed 0 bases, with 7 bases lying between them. This CDR3 has 14 residues. Germline CDR1 and CDR2: MNHNY and SVGAGI (reference sequence).

This chain uses TRBV19 with TRBJ1-5; TRBD1 matches at 10 bases. The CDR3 has 15 residues. Trimming removed 4 bases from V and 7 bases from J; junction bases left unmatched: 7. Germline V gene data show CDR1 as LNHDA and CDR2 as SQIVND (reference sequence). CDR3 in DNA: TGTGCCAGTAGTAGGGCGGACAGGGGGGTACAGCCCCAGCATTTT. Amino acid sequence: CASSRADRGVQPQHF.

This chain joins TRBV7-2 and TRBJ1-5; weak D call: TRBD1 (6 bases). V was trimmed by 5 bases and J by 1 base, leaving 12 bases between them. The CDR3 contains 15 residues. CDR1 is SGHTA, CDR2 FQGNSA, per germline. CDR3 sequence: CASSQRGQSNQPQHF. CDR3 DNA sequence: TGTGCCAGCAGCCAAAGGGGACAAAGCAATCAGCCCCAGCATTTT. Filled out from reference TRBV7-2 and TRBJ1-5, the complete variable domain reads GAGVSQSPSNKVTEKGKDVELRCDPISGHTALYWYRQSLGQGLEFLIYFQGNSAPDKSGLPSDRFSAERTGGSVSTLTIQRTQQEDSAVYLCASSQRGQSNQPQHFGDGTRLSIL.

The chain combines TRBV21-1 with TRBJ2-7; TRBD1 reflects the table's D call only, with no check against the DNA. TRBV21-1 is a pseudogene locus. This CDR3 spans 15 amino acids. The CDR3 DNA follows: TGTGCCAGCAGCAAAATAGGGGGCGCCCTATACGAGCAGTACTTC. It translates to CASSKIGGALYEQYF.

A few counts support this clone. This chain links TRBV6-5 with TRBJ1-5; 7 positions match TRBD1. Trimming took 6 bases from V and 6 from J; bases not matched to a gene: 8. Germline V gene lookup returns CDR1 MNHEY and CDR2 SVGAGI. There are 14 residues in the CDR3. This chain's CDR3 is CASSHDRAGQPQHF. In DNA form, the CDR3 reads TGTGCCAGCAGCCACGACAGGGCCGGTCAGCCCCAGCATTTT.

This sequence joins TRBV28 and TRBJ2-2; D gene uncertain. The CDR3 totals 13 residues. Germline CDR1 reads MDHEN; CDR2 reads SYDVKM. Trimming took 4 bases from V and 8 from J, leaving 11 bases between them. The CDR3 DNA is TGTGCCAGCAGTTCCATAGTTTCTGGGGAGCTGTTTTTT. Amino acids: CASSSIVSGELFF.

V gene TRBV5-1 combines with J gene TRBJ2-2; D is possibly TRBD1 (6 bases). Looked up from germline, CDR1 is SGHRS and CDR2 is YFSETQ. The CDR3 consists of 16 residues. Trimming removed 0 bases at V and 3 bases at J, with 12 bases between. The DNA of the CDR3 is TGCGCCAGCAGCTTGGGTGCAGGGGAGTACACCGGGGAGCTGTTTTTT. Residues: CASSLGAGEYTGELFF.

CDR3 in amino acids: CASSQGQATAQETQYF. The CDR3 nucleotides read TGCGCCAGCAGCCAAGGTCAGGCGACAGCCCAAGAGACCCAGTACTTC. The chain is built from TRBV4-1 and TRBJ2-5, with a possible D match to TRBD1 (5 bases). V was shortened by 1 base and J by 1 base, with 13 bases between the two germline ends. CDR1 and CDR2 from the germline V gene are MGHRA and YSYEKL. CDR3 length equals 16 residues.

The chain employs TRBV7-2 and TRBJ1-2, with no clear D. Per the germline V gene, CDR1 is SGHTA and CDR2 is FQGNSA. V lost 6 bases and J lost 2, with 13 bases in between. CDR3 length: 14 amino acids. The CDR3 DNA reads TGTGCCAGCAGTCCAACTCCAGGAAACTATGGCTACACCTTC. As protein: CASSPTPGNYGYTF.

The V and J genes are TRBV5-1 and TRBJ2-7; 11 nucleotides match TRBD2. Germline values: CDR1 SGHRS, CDR2 YFSETQ. The CDR3 runs to 15 residues. J gave up 2 bases and V 4 bases, and 5 bases lay outside the gene matches. The CDR3 loop reads CASSSIAGGTYEQYF. CDR3 nucleotides: TGCGCCAGCAGCAGTATAGCGGGGGGGACCTACGAGCAGTACTTC.

The chain carries TRBV21-1 and TRBJ2-1; the table gives TRBD2 as D, unverified against the DNA. TRBV21-1 is termed a pseudogene. There are 17 residues in the CDR3. The CDR3 coding sequence is TGTGCCAGCAGCATCCCCCTAGCAGTTCCGAGGGACAATGAGCAGTTCTTC. Translation: CASSIPLAVPRDNEQFF.

This clone was found once. The chain has TRBV28 and TRBJ1-4; D uncertain. Trimming removed 3 bases at V and 7 bases at J, with 12 bases between. The CDR3 runs to 14 residues. Germline CDR1 is MDHEN and CDR2 is SYDVKM. The CDR3 loop is CASSLEGTGEKLFF. Written as DNA, the CDR3 is TGTGCCAGCAGTTTGGAAGGTACGGGTGAAAAACTGTTTTTT. Full variable domain (rest looked up from reference TRBV28 and TRBJ1-4): DVKVTQSSRYLVKRTGEKVFLECVQDMDHENMFWYRQDPGLGLRLIYFSYDVKMKEKGDIPEGYSVSREKKERFSLILESASTNQTSMYLCASSLEGTGEKLFFGSGTQLSVL.

This sequence joins TRBV25-1 and TRBJ1-2; TRBD1 agrees at 7 bases. The V segment lost 4 bases and the J segment 4 bases; nucleotides outside the gene matches: 3. Germline CDR1 and CDR2: MGHDK and SYGVNS. The length of the CDR3 is 13 residues. The CDR3 DNA reads TGTGCCAGCAGTGTAGGACAGGCCTATGGCTACACCTTC. Translated: CASSVGQAYGYTF.

This chain links TRBV6-2 or TRBV6-3 with TRBJ1-5; no clear D gene. Germline CDR1 is MNHEY and CDR2 is SVGEGT. CDR3 length: 14 residues. The V gene lost 2 bases and the J gene lost 5 bases, with 10 bases spanning the gap. This CDR3 reads CASSYGGSYQPQHF. DNA of the CDR3: TGTGCCAGCAGTTACGGTGGGAGCTATCAGCCCCAGCATTTT.

The V and J genes are TRBV10-3 and TRBJ2-3; TRBD2 matches at 11 bases. There are 16 residues in the CDR3. Germline-derived CDR1 and CDR2 are ENHRY and SYGVKD. Trimming at V came to 4 bases and at J to 7 bases, leaving 10 bases not matched to a gene. CDR3 sequence (DNA): TGTGCCATCAGTGCCCCTAGTAGCGGGGGGGCGTATACGCAGTATTTT. This translates into CAISAPSSGGAYTQYF.

This clone was picked up one time. At one end, the junction sequence differs from germline, possibly due to a read error. The chain uses TRBV7-2 and TRBJ2-2, with TRBD2 matching over 12 bases. The length of the CDR3 is 16 residues. Germline V CDR1 and CDR2: SGHTA, FQGNSA. The CDR3 sequence: CASSLAPSGGAGELFF. The CDR3, as DNA: TGTGCCAGCAGCCTAGCCCCTAGCGGGGGGGCCGGGGAGCTGTTTTTT.

V is TRBV4-2 and J is TRBJ1-2; the match to TRBD1 covers 8 bases. This CDR3 is 18 amino acids long. CDR1 and CDR2 (germline): LGHNA, YNFKEQ. V dropped 2 bases and J dropped 0; count of bases not matched to a gene: 11. DNA of the CDR3: TGTGCCAGCAGCCAACAGGGACAGGTCCATAGTGCTAACTATGGCTACACCTTC. It translates to CASSQQGQVHSANYGYTF.

The chain joins TRBV19 to TRBJ2-2, with 9 bases that match TRBD1. Per the germline V gene, CDR1 is LNHDA and CDR2 is SQIVND (reference sequence). V lost 6 bases to trimming and J lost 6 bases; unmatched junction nucleotides: 14. This CDR3 has 17 residues. The CDR3 reads CASSKIPGQGKAGELFF. CDR3 nucleotide sequence: TGTGCCAGTAGCAAAATACCCGGACAGGGGAAGGCCGGGGAGCTGTTTTTT.

V and J are TRBV10-3 and TRBJ1-5; a weak D match, TRBD1 (5 bases). The CDR3 length is 14 residues. CDR1 and CDR2 from the germline V gene are ENHRY and SYGVKD. V was shortened by 0 bases and J by 9 bases, with 12 bases between the two germline ends. Here the CDR3 reads CAISESTQGGPQHF. CDR3 in DNA: TGTGCCATCAGTGAGTCGACGCAGGGAGGGCCCCAGCATTTT.

The chain combines TRBV7-2 with TRBJ2-7; tentatively, D is TRBD2 (5 bases). Trimming took off 0 bases at V and 0 bases at J, with 9 bases between the two ends. The CDR3 length is 15 residues. Germline V gene sequence: CDR1 SGHTA, CDR2 FQGNSA. In nucleotides, the CDR3 is TGTGCCAGCAGCTTAGCACCTGGGAGCTCCTACGAGCAGTACTTC. Protein: CASSLAPGSSYEQYF.

This chain joins TRBV9 and TRBJ1-5; TRBD1 aligns across 9 bases. The CDR3 is made up of 13 amino acids. The germline CDR1 and CDR2 sequences are SGDLS and YYNGEE. V was pared by 3 bases and J by 7 bases, with 2 bases of the junction left unmatched. The CDR3 loop reads CASSGTGAQPQHF. Written as DNA, the CDR3 is TGTGCCAGCAGCGGGACAGGGGCACAGCCCCAGCATTTT.